The T cell receptor (beta chain) described here comes from a study of blood T cell repertoires in COVID-19. Study-wide context: Collection of acute and convalescent COVID-19 samples took place in the United States, Italy and Spain.

Notes on this clone: Other DNA sequences in the same sample also yield this CDR3.

The method was immunoSEQ multiplex PCR; TCRdb's version includes in-frame clones alone and lacks a portion of them. The sample holds about 59,000 clones, 80% to 95% seen once. The CDR3 extends over 13 amino acids. CDR1 is SNHLY, CDR2 FYNNEI, per germline. The V and J ends lost 2 bases and 1 base respectively, with 5 bases between them. The chain joins TRBV2 to TRBJ1-2; maybe TRBD1 (5 bases). Source material: peripheral blood. The source of this sequence is a man aged 80 or over with acute or convalescent COVID-19. The CDR3 region is CASSEQGNYGYTF. CDR3 bases: TGTGCCAGCAGTGAACAGGGTAACTATGGCTACACCTTC.